These 18 T cell receptor beta chains share one sample of origin, sequenced in a study of T cell responses to AZD1222 COVID-19 vaccine. Sequencing was performed with immunoSEQ multiplex PCR; in TCRdb, only in-frame clones are kept and a portion is missing. The sample has about 100,000 clones, about four fifths seen once. The sample in question was peripheral blood, obtained on day 0 of AZD1222 vaccination. Receptors were obtained from an adult in good health.

This chain joins TRBV24-1 and TRBJ2-3; TRBD2 matches at 7 bases. Germline loops: CDR1 KGHDR, CDR2 SFDVKD. The CDR3 contains 14 residues. J was trimmed by 4 bases and V by 4 bases; bases with no gene match: 4. CDR3: CATSESGRADTQYF. CDR3 DNA sequence: TGTGCCACCAGTGAGTCAGGGAGGGCAGATACGCAGTATTTT.

The genes are TRBV29-1 and TRBJ1-2; no clear D. V was trimmed by 4 bases and J by 3 bases, leaving 15 bases between them. In germline, CDR1 is SQVTM, CDR2 ANQGSEA. The CDR3 has 14 amino acids. Here the CDR3 reads CSVVLPRHDYGYTF. Here the CDR3 DNA reads TGCAGCGTTGTTCTCCCCAGGCATGACTATGGCTACACCTTC.

This chain links TRBV6-6 with TRBJ1-4; 9 positions match TRBD1. CDR1 is MNHNY, CDR2 SVGAGI, per germline (reference sequence). CDR3 length equals 15 residues. V shed 6 bases and J 5 bases; nucleotides not matched to a gene: 7. The CDR3, as DNA: TGTGCCAGCAGCCATCCGGGACAGGGAAATGAAAAACTGTTTTTT. Protein product: CASSHPGQGNEKLFF.

This clone was counted once. The rearrangement joins TRBV7-9 to TRBJ1-4, with TRBD1 matching over 8 bases. Germline lookup yields CDR1 SEHNR and CDR2 FQNEAQ (reference sequence). V trimming: 5 bases; J trimming: 5 bases; junction bases outside the gene matches: 7. The CDR3 runs 15 residues. The chain's CDR3 is CASSPDRGKNEKLFF. CDR3 DNA: TGTGCCAGCAGCCCCGACAGGGGAAAAAATGAAAAACTGTTTTTT.

The V and J genes are TRBV7-8 and TRBJ1-2; a weak D match, TRBD1 (6 bases). Germline lookup yields CDR1 SGHVS and CDR2 FQNEAQ. V was clipped by 0 bases and J by 6 bases, with 11 bases between them. CDR3 length: 14 amino acids. CDR3 in amino acids: CASSLAQGLDGYTF. The DNA for the CDR3 is TGTGCCAGCAGCTTAGCGCAGGGGTTGGATGGCTACACCTTC.

The V and J genes are TRBV19 and TRBJ2-1, with 10 positions matching TRBD2. The CDR3 is 16 residues long. The V gene end was trimmed by 6 bases and the J gene end by 7 bases; junction bases not matched to a gene: 12. Per germline, CDR1 LNHDA and CDR2 SQIVND (reference sequence). CDR3 nucleotides: TGTGCCAGTAGCTCTCTAGCGGGGGATTTCCTTAATGAGCAGTTCTTC. It codes for CASSSLAGDFLNEQFF.

V and J are TRBV7-7 and TRBJ2-2; D ambiguous. In germline, CDR1 is SSHAT, CDR2 FNYEAQ (reference sequence). The CDR3 runs 17 residues. The V and J ends lost 3 bases and 1 base respectively, with 15 bases between them. CDR3 loop: CASSFGPIQGNTGELFF. As DNA, the CDR3 is TGTGCCAGCAGCTTCGGACCAATTCAAGGGAACACCGGGGAGCTGTTTTTT.

This chain uses TRBV3-1 (or the pseudogene TRBV3-2) with TRBJ2-6; 8 nucleotides agree with TRBD1. Per germline, CDR1 LGHDT and CDR2 YNNKEL (reference sequence). Trimming took 4 bases from V and 4 from J; bases not matched to a gene: 9. The CDR3 consists of 17 residues. The CDR3 nucleotides are TGTGCCAGCAGCCTTAAGGACAGGGTAGCAGGGGCCAACGTCCTGACTTTC. Protein sequence: CASSLKDRVAGANVLTF.

This CDR3 is CASSHTEAGRDQPQHF. The CDR3 region has the DNA TGCGCCAGCAGCCACACAGAGGCAGGGCGAGATCAGCCCCAGCATTTT. The V call is TRBV4-1, the J call TRBJ1-5; D is perhaps TRBD1 (5 bases). The CDR3 sequence is 16 residues long. CDR1 is MGHRA, CDR2 YSYEKL, per germline. V lost 3 bases and J 5 bases, leaving 17 bases between the germline ends.

The chain employs TRBV9 and TRBJ2-1; 10 nucleotides align to TRBD2. This CDR3 has 15 amino acids. Germline V gene sequence: CDR1 SGDLS, CDR2 YYNGEE. The J segment lost 5 bases and the V segment lost 1 base, leaving 3 bases of the junction unmatched. CDR3 DNA sequence: TGTGCCAGCAGCGTACGAGGACTAGCGGACAATGAGCAGTTCTTC. It specifies CASSVRGLADNEQFF.

The chain joins TRBV18 to TRBJ2-1, with D tentatively TRBD1 or TRBD2 (5 bases each). Trimming left V 0 bases short and J 14 bases short, with 23 bases between. Germline V gene lookup returns CDR1 KGHSH and CDR2 LQKENI. CDR3 length: 16 residues. The CDR3 reads CASSPPDTGSARGKFF. CDR3 DNA sequence: TGTGCCAGCTCACCACCAGATACAGGTTCGGCACGGGGAAAGTTCTTC.

This rearrangement joins TRBV2 to TRBJ2-4; TRBD2 matches at 10 bases. J gave up 2 bases and V 9 bases, and 4 bases lay outside the gene matches. In germline, CDR1 is SNHLY, CDR2 FYNNEI. The CDR3 extends over 14 amino acids. The CDR3 loop is CARTSGDSKNIQYF. The CDR3 DNA follows: TGTGCCAGAACTAGCGGGGACTCCAAAAACATTCAGTACTTC.

The chain couples TRBV7-9 to TRBJ1-2; 7 bases align to TRBD1. CDR3 length: 11 amino acids. V shed 4 bases, J shed 8 bases, and the junction held 1 base outside the gene matches. From germline, CDR1 is SEHNR and CDR2 FQNEAQ (reference sequence). The CDR3 reads CASSSGQGYTF. CDR3 sequence (DNA): TGTGCCAGCAGCTCGGGACAGGGCTACACCTTC.

The chain joins TRBV4-3 to TRBJ1-6; no reliable D call. There are 14 residues in the CDR3. Germline V gives CDR1 LGHNA, CDR2 YSLEER. Between the trimmed V and J ends, which lost 0 bases and 10 bases, there was a span of 10 bases. The chain's CDR3 is CASSQETPRSPLHF. For the CDR3, the DNA is TGCGCCAGCAGCCAAGAAACCCCGAGGTCACCCCTCCACTTT.

The gene calls are TRBV7-2 and TRBJ1-2; D is unresolved. CDR1 is SGHTA, CDR2 FQGNSA, per germline. V was trimmed by 2 bases and J by 1 base, leaving 5 bases between them. The CDR3 is made up of 13 amino acids. DNA of the CDR3: TGTGCCAGCAGCTTACCCGGTAACTATGGCTACACCTTC. As protein: CASSLPGNYGYTF.

CDR3 in amino acids: CASSDYADRGTLGNEQFF. In DNA, the CDR3 is TGTGCCAGCAGTGACTACGCTGACAGGGGGACTCTGGGCAATGAGCAGTTCTTC. The chain recombines TRBV25-1 with TRBJ2-1, with 9 bases lining up with TRBD1. J gave up 6 bases and V 3 bases, and 15 bases lay outside the gene matches. Germline-derived CDR1 and CDR2 are MGHDK and SYGVNS. This CDR3 is 18 amino acids long.

The CDR3 is CASSPSGEGEKLFF. DNA for the CDR3: TGTGCCAGCAGCCCCTCAGGGGAGGGAGAAAAACTGTTTTTT. The chain recombines TRBV4-2 with TRBJ1-4; tentative D call: TRBD1 (6 bases). V dropped 4 bases and J dropped 8 bases, with 14 bases sitting between them. Looked up from germline, CDR1 is LGHNA and CDR2 is YNFKEQ. There are 14 residues in the CDR3.

A single count supports this clone. V is TRBV3-1 (or the pseudogene TRBV3-2) and J is TRBJ1-4; tentative D call: TRBD1 (5 bases). Germline CDR1 LGHDT, CDR2 YNNKEL (reference sequence). The V end lost 1 base, the J end lost 8 bases, and 11 bases lay between the germline ends. CDR3 length: 14 residues. The CDR3 protein is CASSQVGAGEKLFF. Written as DNA, the CDR3 is TGTGCCAGCAGCCAAGTAGGGGCGGGGGAAAAACTGTTTTTT.